The rows below give T cell receptor beta chains drawn from one sample of a study of shared clonotypes between healthy human individuals. Generated by immunoSEQ multiplex PCR, the TCRdb table keeps only in-frame clones and is missing some. This sample has about 730,000 clones, with around 70% found just once. Sequencing input: memory CD4+ T cells sorted from blood. These receptors originate from a woman younger than 45 in good health. Each CDR3 is given with its conserved first and last residue. D genes are given only for firm matches. Rows give clone size only sometimes, using once, few, many, or a class for an expanded clone.

CASSEEGTTFF | TGCGCCAGCAGTGAAGAGGGGACGACTTTCTTT | . | TRBJ1-1 | few | TRBV10-1
CASSPPGGVAAYEQYF | TGTGCCAGCTCACCCCCAGGAGGGGTAGCAGCGTACGAGCAGTACTTC | . | TRBJ2-7 | . | TRBV18
CATSTWPGELFF | TGTGCCACCTCGACGTGGCCCGGGGAGCTGTTTTTT | . | TRBJ2-2 | many | TRBV27
CASSSEVGPYNEQFF | TGTGCCAGCTCAAGCGAGGTAGGCCCATACAATGAGCAGTTCTTC | . | TRBJ2-1 | . | TRBV18
CASSRGTGGRETQYF | TGCGCCAGCAGTCGAGGGACAGGGGGCCGGGAGACCCAGTACTTC | TRBD1 | TRBJ2-5 | few | TRBV10-1
CASSVDSLAGDVQYF | TGTGCCAGCAGCGTAGATTCGCTAGCGGGAGATGTGCAGTACTTC | TRBD2 | TRBJ2-5 | . | TRBV9
CASSNQGASTYEQYF | TGTGCCAGTAGTAACCAGGGGGCTTCTACCTACGAGCAGTACTTC | TRBD1 | TRBJ2-7 | . | TRBV19
CASSSGTSGGSSYNEQFF | TGTGCCAGCAGCTCCGGGACTAGCGGGGGGAGCTCCTACAATGAGCAGTTCTTC | TRBD2 | TRBJ2-1 | . | TRBV7-9
CAWSIQRNTEAFF | TGTGCCTGGAGTATCCAAAGGAACACTGAAGCTTTCTTT | . | TRBJ1-1 | many | TRBV30
CATTRDRLDEAFF | TGTGCCACCACCCGGGACCGGTTAGACGAAGCTTTCTTT | . | TRBJ1-1 | . | TRBV19
CSVVGVNIAGELFF | TGCAGCGTTGTGGGGGTCAATATCGCCGGGGAGCTGTTTTTT | . | TRBJ2-2 | . | TRBV29-1
CATGTGDSRNQPQHF | TGTGCCACCGGGACAGGGGACTCGAGGAATCAGCCCCAGCATTTT | TRBD1 | TRBJ1-5 | once | TRBV7-9
CASSPRDNEQYF | TGCGCCAGCAGCCCCAGGGATAACGAGCAGTACTTC | . | TRBJ2-7 | . | TRBV5-1
CASSLAGGTETYF | TGTGCCAGCAGCTTAGCGGGGGGGACGGAAACGTACTTC | TRBD2 | TRBJ2-7 | once | TRBV7-9
CASSPPTGTSGEQYF | TGTGCCAGCAGCCCCCCAACCGGGACTAGCGGTGAGCAGTACTTC | TRBD2 | TRBJ2-7 | . | TRBV5-4
CASTAGLAGNEQFF | TGTGCCAGCACCGCGGGACTAGCTGGCAATGAGCAGTTCTTC | TRBD2 | TRBJ2-1 | . | TRBV28
CASSPLAGGPYEQYF | TGTGCCAGCAGTCCGTTAGCGGGAGGGCCCTACGAGCAGTACTTC | TRBD2 | TRBJ2-7 | . | TRBV27
CASKMGGTNYGYTF | TGTGCCAGCAAAATGGGCGGAACTAACTATGGCTACACCTTC | . | TRBJ1-2 | . | TRBV28
CASRFGTNEQYF | TGTGCCAGCAGATTCGGGACAAACGAGCAGTACTTC | . | TRBJ2-7 | . | TRBV6-1
CASSFVRRGNTIYF | TGTGCCAGCAGTTTCGTCAGACGTGGAAACACCATATATTTT | . | TRBJ1-3 | few | TRBV28
CASSLGQQNQPQHF | TGCGCCAGCAGCTTGGGGCAGCAAAATCAGCCCCAGCATTTT | . | TRBJ1-5 | few | TRBV5-1
CASSRTRGLAGTDTQYF | TGCGCCAGCAGCAGGACACGGGGACTAGCGGGTACAGATACGCAGTATTTT | TRBD2 | TRBJ2-3 | . | TRBV4-1
CASSVTSGRRGETQYF | TGTGCCAGCAGTGTCACTAGCGGGAGGAGGGGGGAGACCCAGTACTTC | TRBD2 | TRBJ2-5 | . | TRBV2
CASSPPGRGTEAFF | TGTGCCAGCAGCCCCCCGGGGCGCGGCACTGAAGCTTTCTTT | . | TRBJ1-1 | . | TRBV7-9
CATSRGRAGGQETQYF | TGTGCCACCAGCAGAGGTCGAGCCGGAGGGCAAGAGACCCAGTACTTC | . | TRBJ2-5 | . | TRBV15
CASSGGTDYQPQHF | TGTGCCAGCAGTGGAGGGACAGACTATCAGCCCCAGCATTTT | TRBD1 | TRBJ1-5 | . | TRBV6-1
CAWTRGNTIYF | TGTGCCTGGACTAGGGGAAACACCATATATTTT | . | TRBJ1-3 | . | TRBV30
CASSIETSGPYNEQFF | TGTGCCAGTAGTATAGAAACTAGCGGGCCCTACAATGAGCAGTTCTTC | TRBD2 | TRBJ2-1 | . | TRBV19
CASSPSGTIDNEQFF | TGTGCCAGCTCACCGTCCGGGACAATAGACAATGAGCAGTTCTTC | . | TRBJ2-1 | . | TRBV18
CASSFSVGQIPYEQYF | TGTGCCAGCAGTTTCAGTGTCGGACAGATACCCTACGAGCAGTACTTC | . | TRBJ2-7 | once | TRBV27
CASSQAGGSTEAFF | TGTGCCAGCAGCCAAGCAGGAGGATCTACTGAAGCTTTCTTT | . | TRBJ1-1 | few | TRBV4-2
CASSHRSLGTF | TGTGCCAGCAGTCATCGGAGTTTGGGCACATTC | . | TRBJ1-2 | . | TRBV28
CASSTGTSGSSDEQYF | TGCGCCAGCAGCACGGGGACTAGCGGGAGCTCCGACGAGCAGTACTTC | TRBD2 | TRBJ2-7 | few | TRBV5-1
CASSYGLLLGRQETQYF | TGCGCCAGCAGCTACGGACTCCTCCTGGGGCGGCAAGAGACCCAGTACTTC | . | TRBJ2-5 | . | TRBV5-1
CASSLNRGRGYTF | TGTGCCAGCAGCCTAAACAGGGGGCGAGGCTACACCTTC | TRBD1 | TRBJ1-2 | . | TRBV7-2
CASNALEAIRPQHF | TGTGCCAGTAACGCCTTGGAGGCAATACGGCCCCAGCATTTT | . | TRBJ1-5 | once | TRBV19
CATSRDSSYEQYF | TGCGCCACCAGTCGGGACTCCTCCTACGAGCAGTACTTC | . | TRBJ2-7 | . | TRBV10-1
CASSLDRGFEQFF | TGTGCCAGCAGCTTAGACAGGGGTTTTGAGCAGTTCTTC | TRBD1 | TRBJ2-1 | . | TRBV7-7
CASSFDGQPPFSYEQYF | TGTGCCAGCAGCTTCGACGGACAGCCTCCGTTTTCCTACGAGCAGTACTTC | . | TRBJ2-7 | . | TRBV7-9
CASSSVDRWTEAFF | TGTGCCAGCAGTTCAGTGGACAGGTGGACTGAAGCTTTCTTT | TRBD1 | TRBJ1-1 | . | TRBV6-5
CATSREGEGQGARAKNIQYF | TGTGCCACCAGCAGAGAGGGGGAAGGACAGGGGGCGAGAGCCAAAAACATTCAGTACTTC | TRBD1 | TRBJ2-4 | . | TRBV15
CASSLSGGEKLFF | TGTGCCAGCAGCCTTTCAGGCGGAGAAAAACTGTTTTTT | . | TRBJ1-4 | many | TRBV11-2
CAASAGQGETQYF | TGTGCCGCCTCGGCCGGGCAGGGAGAGACCCAGTACTTC | . | TRBJ2-5 | many | TRBV19
CASSSLAYLGQYF | TGTGCCAGCAGTTCCTTAGCGTATCTCGGGCAGTACTTC | . | TRBJ2-7 | . | TRBV28
CASSVGLASHNEQFF | TGTGCCAGCAGCGTAGGGCTAGCGTCCCACAATGAGCAGTTCTTC | . | TRBJ2-1 | few | TRBV9
CASSLGERVGQYF | TGCGCCAGCAGCTTGGGGGAGAGGGTCGGGCAGTACTTC | . | TRBJ2-7 | once | TRBV5-1
CSVKTSGIQADTQYF | TGCAGCGTTAAGACTAGCGGGATCCAGGCAGATACGCAGTATTTT | TRBD2 | TRBJ2-3 | . | TRBV29-1
CASSPPTGMDTEAFF | TGCGCCAGCAGCCCACCGACAGGGATGGACACTGAAGCTTTCTTT | TRBD1 | TRBJ1-1 | . | TRBV5-1
CASSLRGGSLVHGYTF | TGTGCCAGCAGCTTGCGTGGAGGGTCTCTTGTTCATGGCTACACCTTC | . | TRBJ1-2 | . | TRBV5-4
CASTDSGLAAEQFF | TGTGCCAGCACCGATTCGGGACTAGCGGCCGAGCAGTTCTTC | TRBD2 | TRBJ2-1 | . | TRBV6-6
CASSLAGLDYTQYF | TGTGCCAGCTCACTAGCGGGCTTGGACTATACGCAGTATTTT | TRBD2 | TRBJ2-3 | many | TRBV18
CASSQTRETQYF | TGTGCCAGCAGCCAGACTAGGGAGACCCAGTACTTC | . | TRBJ2-5 | . | TRBV11-2
CASSSLQGDTEAFF | TGTGCCAGCAGCTCGCTACAGGGTGACACTGAAGCTTTCTTT | . | TRBJ1-1 | once | TRBV7-9
CASSSETDTTEAFF | TGTGCCAGCAGTTCAGAAACGGACACCACTGAAGCTTTCTTT | . | TRBJ1-1 | few | TRBV28
CASSDAPYEQYF | TGCGCCAGCAGCGACGCCCCCTACGAGCAGTACTTC | . | TRBJ2-7 | . | TRBV5-1
CSILRGLAGGGTGELFF | TGCAGCATCCTCAGGGGACTAGCGGGAGGAGGGACCGGGGAGCTGTTTTTT | TRBD2 | TRBJ2-2 | . | TRBV29-1
CASSEYKVGETQYF | TGTGCCAGCAGTGAATACAAGGTGGGAGAGACCCAGTACTTC | . | TRBJ2-5 | . | TRBV25-1
CASKGYMNTEAFF | TGCGCCAGCAAGGGCTACATGAACACTGAAGCTTTCTTT | . | TRBJ1-1 | . | TRBV5-1
CASSLRQGGEKLFF | TGTGCCAGCAGCTTAAGACAGGGCGGTGAAAAACTGTTTTTT | TRBD1 | TRBJ1-4 | . | TRBV7-9